These 5 T cell receptor beta chains were all obtained from the same sample, sequenced in a study of cytomegalovirus exposure and HLA in healthy donors (TCRdb year 2017). Receptor libraries were prepared by the immunoSEQ multiplex PCR assay. A mixture of 60 forward primers for TCR Vbeta segments and 13 reverse primers for TCR Jbeta segments was used in the multiplex PCR. TCRdb provides this immuneACCESS table in a form limited to in-frame rearrangements. Some clones are lacking; in checked studies, under half of them reflect an unresolved V gene, and why the rest are absent is not known. The table for this sample lists almost 90,000 clones; less than 85% of them were counted only once. 6.5% to 9% of the sample goes to the ten largest clones. The sample comprised PBMCs. These TCRs come from a man aged 35-49 years in good health and CMV-seropositive.

This clone was counted a single time. The genes are TRBV10-1 and TRBJ2-3, with D possibly TRBD1 on 6 matching bases. Trimming stripped 8 bases from V and 0 bases from J, with 15 bases between. This CDR3 has 15 amino acids. Germline CDR1 WNHNN, CDR2 SYGVQD (reference sequence). In DNA form, the CDR3 reads TGCGCCAGCGGCCCAGGGGCGCCCAGCACAGATACGCAGTATTTT. Its protein is CASGPGAPSTDTQYF.

V is TRBV6-1 and J is TRBJ2-5; D not resolved. With 6 bases removed from V and 5 bases from J, the gap between germline ends came to 7 bases. Per the germline V gene, CDR1 is MNHNS and CDR2 is SASEGT. CDR3 length equals 11 residues. CDR3 sequence reads: CASSPLETQYF. Written as DNA, the CDR3 is TGTGCCAGCAGCCCCCTCGAGACCCAGTACTTC.

The gene calls are TRBV6-4 and TRBJ2-3, with 8 bases matching TRBD2. The CDR3 is made up of 15 amino acids. CDR1 is MRHNA, CDR2 SNTAGT, per germline. V dropped 3 bases and J dropped 11; count of bases not matched to a gene: 13. CDR3 DNA sequence: TGTGCCAGCAGTGAGATGATCGGGGGGGGCGAAGGGCAGTATTTT. The encoded protein is CASSEMIGGGEGQYF.

This clone was recorded a few times. The chain recombines TRBV18 with TRBJ1-1; tentatively, D is TRBD1 (6 bases). The CDR3 consists of 13 residues. The V end lost 4 bases, the J end lost 5 bases, and 11 bases lay between the germline ends. The germline V gene has CDR1 KGHSH and CDR2 LQKENI. CDR3 bases: TGTGCCAGCTCACAAACAGGGAAAACTGAAGCTTTCTTT. Translated, it gives CASSQTGKTEAFF.

This clone showed up just once. J is TRBJ2-3 and V is TRBV7-2; 14 nucleotides agree with TRBD2. With 4 bases clipped from V and 6 bases from J, the junction kept 6 bases outside the gene matches. CDR1 SGHTA and CDR2 FQGNSA come from the germline V gene. The CDR3 covers 16 residues. The CDR3 reads CASSSRLAGGRDTQYF. CDR3 DNA sequence: TGTGCCAGCAGCTCACGACTAGCGGGGGGGCGGGATACGCAGTATTTT.